This TCR beta chain comes out of a study of CD8 T cells in ankylosing spondylitis. CDR1 SGDLS and CDR2 YYNGEE come from the germline V gene. Trimming left V 3 bases short and J 6 bases short, with 15 bases between. The CDR3 is made up of 15 amino acids. Ten or more counts support this clonotype. Antigen specificity is unknown. Researchers built TCR beta libraries using quantitative 5'-RACE with molecular barcodes. TCRdb re-called the 5' RACE reads through MiXCR, storing one row per CDR3 protein. The sample lists 30,000 to 45,000 distinct CDR3 sequences, 3% to 3.5% occurring once. Whole-study results and caveats: What seemed typical of ankylosing spondylitis blood was a TCR beta motif built from roughly eight highly homologous variants. The study looked at matched synovial fluid samples from ankylosing spondylitis patients. Disease-linked clones were reported to be significantly enriched there.

The V call is TRBV9, the J call TRBJ2-2, with D possibly matching TRBD2 (6 bases). This clonotype originated in a male donor with ankylosing spondylitis or in good health (not recorded which). Sequenced: blood, either unsorted or a sorted T cell fraction (not recorded which). For the CDR3, the DNA is TGTGCCAGCAGCGCAGTAGCGGATGGGGCCGGGGAGCTGTTTTTT. This translates into CASSAVADGAGELFF.